What follows are 22 T cell receptor beta chains derived from one specimen sequenced in a study of long-term antiretroviral therapy in people with HIV. Sequencing used immunoSEQ v3.0 at survey level. Produced via immunoSEQ multiplex PCR; TCRdb's table is partial and in-frame only. Here the sample spans approximately 20,000 clones, approximately 80% being singletons. This specimen was unsorted PBMCs, taken roughly 4 years after starting antiretroviral therapy. The receptors were sampled from a man younger than 35 with HIV.

The V call is TRBV5-1, the J call TRBJ2-1, with a tentative D call TRBD2 (6 bases). Germline V lookup: CDR1 SGHRS, CDR2 YFSETQ. The CDR3 extends over 15 amino acids. Trimming removed 0 bases at V and 2 bases at J, with 9 bases between. The DNA for the CDR3 is TGCGCCAGCAGCTTGGTTGGGGGGACCTACAATGAGCAGTTCTTC. Its translation: CASSLVGGTYNEQFF.

The chain uses TRBV5-1 and TRBJ2-7; 7 nucleotides line up with TRBD1. Trimming at V came to 0 bases and at J to 0 bases, leaving 6 bases not matched to a gene. This CDR3 comprises 16 residues. Germline-derived CDR1 and CDR2 are SGHRS and YFSETQ. CDR3 DNA: TGCGCCAGCAGCTTGGCTGGGACAGATCTCTCCTACGAGCAGTACTTC. This gives the protein CASSLAGTDLSYEQYF. The entire variable domain, with the rest obtained from reference TRBV5-1 and TRBJ2-7, is as follows: KAGVTQTPRYLIKTRGQQVTLSCSPISGHRSVSWYQQTPGQGLQFLFEYFSETQRNKGNFPGRFSGRQFSNSRSEMNVSTLELGDSALYLCASSLAGTDLSYEQYFGPGTRLTVT.

This chain joins TRBV5-5 and TRBJ2-3, with D unresolved. This CDR3 spans 12 amino acids. Trimming stripped 2 bases from V and 5 bases from J, with 6 bases between. The germline gives CDR1 SGHKS, CDR2 YYEKEE (reference sequence). The CDR3: CASSFGVDTQYF. CDR3 coding DNA: TGTGCCAGCAGCTTTGGGGTAGATACGCAGTATTTT.

This chain connects TRBV11-3 to TRBJ1-1; a weak D match, TRBD1 (6 bases). Germline V gene lookup returns CDR1 SGHNT and CDR2 YENEEA. The CDR3 runs to 14 residues. V lost 3 bases and J lost 0, with 8 bases in between. CDR3 sequence: CASSLTGLNTEAFF. The DNA of the CDR3 is TGTGCCAGCAGCTTGACAGGTCTGAACACTGAAGCTTTCTTT. Filled out from reference TRBV11-3 and TRBJ1-1, the complete variable domain reads EAGVVQSPRYKIIEKKQPVAFWCNPISGHNTLYWYLQNLGQGPELLIRYENEEAVDDSQLPKDRFSAERLKGVDSTLKIQPAELGDSAVYLCASSLTGLNTEAFFGQGTRLTVV.

The chain uses TRBV2 and TRBJ1-5; TRBD1 is a possible D gene (6 bases). CDR1 is SNHLY, CDR2 FYNNEI, per germline. V was trimmed by 0 bases and J by 0 bases, leaving 9 bases between them. This CDR3 has 16 residues. The DNA of the CDR3 is TGTGCCAGCAGTGAAGCAGGGGGGCATAGCAATCAGCCCCAGCATTTT. As protein: CASSEAGGHSNQPQHF.

V usage is TRBV6-4 and J usage is TRBJ1-2; 9 nucleotides align to TRBD1. The CDR3 runs 15 residues. Germline V gene lookup returns CDR1 MRHNA and CDR2 SNTAGT. The J segment lost 0 bases and the V segment lost 5 bases, leaving 4 bases of the junction unmatched. The CDR3 sequence is CASSRTGDSNYGYTF. CDR3 DNA: TGTGCCAGCAGTCGGACAGGGGACTCTAACTATGGCTACACCTTC.

This clone appeared a few times. The chain joins TRBV5-4 to TRBJ1-2; 9 bases match TRBD1. Per germline, CDR1 SGHNT and CDR2 YYREEE (reference sequence). V shed 3 bases, J shed 3 bases, and the junction held 9 bases outside the gene matches. There are 16 residues in the CDR3. This CDR3 reads CASSSLGQGIYYGYTF. The CDR3 DNA reads TGTGCCAGCAGCTCCTTGGGACAGGGTATTTACTATGGCTACACCTTC. The complete variable domain, with remaining parts taken from reference TRBV5-4 and TRBJ1-2, reads ETGVTQSPTHLIKTRGQQVTLRCSSQSGHNTVSWYQQALGQGPQFIFQYYREEENGRGNFPPRFSGLQFPNYSSELNVNALELDDSALYLCASSSLGQGIYYGYTFGSGTRLTVV.

The V gene is TRBV7-8, the J gene TRBJ2-1, with D tentatively TRBD1 (6 bases). Trimming removed 4 bases from V and 15 bases from J, with 22 bases in between. This CDR3 region has 14 residues. Germline lookup yields CDR1 SGHVS and CDR2 FQNEAQ. CDR3 loop: CASSSKGTPQGRFF. DNA of the CDR3: TGTGCCAGCAGCTCGAAAGGGACGCCTCAGGGGAGGTTCTTC.

The V and J genes are TRBV11-2 and TRBJ1-2; no clear D. Trimming stripped 1 base from V and 8 bases from J, with 11 bases between. This CDR3 has 13 residues. Germline V gives CDR1 SGHAT, CDR2 FQNNGV. The CDR3 coding sequence is TGTGCCAGCAGCTTAGGGGTGGATCGCGGCTACACCTTC. This codes for CASSLGVDRGYTF. The variable domain in full, completed from reference TRBV11-2 and TRBJ1-2, reads EAGVAQSPRYKIIEKRQSVAFWCNPISGHATLYWYQQILGQGPKLLIQFQNNGVVDDSQLPKDRFSAERLKGVDSTLKIQPAKLEDSAVYLCASSLGVDRGYTFGSGTRLTVV.

The V and J genes are TRBV27 and TRBJ1-6; D unresolved. Germline assignment: CDR1 MNHEY and CDR2 SMNVEV (reference sequence). The CDR3 sequence is 17 residues long. Trimming pared 1 base from V and 8 bases from J, leaving 18 bases between. This CDR3 reads CASSLFLGAILDSPLHF. CDR3 sequence (DNA): TGTGCCAGCAGTTTATTTCTTGGAGCCATACTCGATTCACCCCTCCACTTT.

V and J are TRBV11-3 and TRBJ2-3, with TRBD1 matching over 8 bases. Trimming removed 3 bases from V and 1 base from J; junction bases left unmatched: 0. Germline V gene sequence: CDR1 SGHNT, CDR2 YENEEA. This CDR3 comprises 14 residues. The CDR3 sequence: CASSLGQGTDTQYF. The CDR3 DNA is TGTGCCAGCAGCTTGGGACAGGGCACAGATACGCAGTATTTT.

The chain recombines TRBV28 with TRBJ2-3; possible D gene TRBD2, 6 bases. This CDR3 spans 14 amino acids. Germline values: CDR1 MDHEN, CDR2 SYDVKM. Trimming stripped 3 bases from V and 2 bases from J, with 9 bases between. The DNA of the CDR3 is TGTGCCAGCAGTTTCGGGGGACCCACAGATACGCAGTATTTT. This translates into CASSFGGPTDTQYF.

This clone was seen more than once but under ten times. CDR3 sequence: CASSKGGDEQYF. The CDR3 nucleotides are TGTGCCAGCAGCAAAGGAGGGGACGAGCAGTACTTC. The V call is TRBV2, the J call TRBJ2-7, with a weak D call TRBD2 (6 bases). Germline V gene lookup returns CDR1 SNHLY and CDR2 FYNNEI. CDR3 size: 12 residues. V gave up 6 bases and J gave up 5 bases, with 11 bases separating them.

This chain joins TRBV7-2 and TRBJ1-1; D might be TRBD1 (6 bases). V was pared by 4 bases and J by 6 bases, with 12 bases between. This CDR3 has 13 amino acids. Per the germline V gene, CDR1 is SGHTA and CDR2 is FQGNSA. CDR3 region: CASSSQGEAEAFF. The CDR3 coding sequence is TGTGCCAGCAGCTCACAGGGTGAAGCTGAAGCTTTCTTT.

The genes are TRBV19 and TRBJ1-1; D uncertain. This CDR3 region has 16 residues. Germline V CDR1 and CDR2: LNHDA, SQIVND (reference sequence). Trimming removed 4 bases at V and 0 bases at J, with 15 bases between. CDR3 sequence: CASSRAREGMNTEAFF. CDR3 coding DNA: TGTGCCAGTAGTAGGGCCCGGGAGGGAATGAACACTGAAGCTTTCTTT.

This chain links TRBV5-6 with TRBJ2-7, with 8 bases lining up with TRBD1. Germline CDR1 reads SGHDT; CDR2 reads YYEEEE. CDR3 size: 13 residues. The V and J ends lost 3 bases and 7 bases, in that order; junction bases with no gene match: 6. In DNA form, the CDR3 reads TGTGCCAGCAGCTCCGGGACAGGACCAGAGCAGTACTTC. It encodes CASSSGTGPEQYF. The complete variable domain, with remaining parts taken from reference TRBV5-6 and TRBJ2-7, reads DAGVTQSPTHLIKTRGQQVTLRCSPKSGHDTVSWYQQALGQGPQFIFQYYEEEERQRGNFPDRFSGHQFPNYSSELNVNALLLGDSALYLCASSSGTGPEQYFGPGTRLTVT.

The V gene is TRBV28, the J gene TRBJ1-5; D is uncertain. CDR1 and CDR2 (germline): MDHEN, SYDVKM. V was cut by 4 bases and J by 3 bases, with 7 bases left in between. The CDR3 runs 13 residues. CDR3 in DNA: TGTGCCAGCAGTTCGCGGCACAATCAGCCCCAGCATTTT. Residues: CASSSRHNQPQHF. Together with reference TRBV28 and TRBJ1-5, the CDR3 gives the full variable domain: DVKVTQSSRYLVKRTGEKVFLECVQDMDHENMFWYRQDPGLGLRLIYFSYDVKMKEKGDIPEGYSVSREKKERFSLILESASTNQTSMYLCASSSRHNQPQHFGDGTRLSIL.

This clone was found a few times. This chain connects TRBV10-3 to TRBJ1-6; D gene ambiguous. CDR3 length: 13 amino acids. Germline V gene data show CDR1 as ENHRY and CDR2 as SYGVKD. Trimming shortened V by 6 bases and J by 11 bases, and 14 bases separated the two germline ends. The CDR3 DNA reads as TGTGCCATCAGCGGGGAAGGTGGTGCACCCCTCCACTTT. It is translated as CAISGEGGAPLHF.

This rearrangement joins TRBV7-2 to TRBJ1-3; D gene ambiguous. The germline V and J ends were trimmed by 4 bases and 0 bases, with 13 bases remaining between them. CDR1 and CDR2 from the germline V gene are SGHTA and FQGNSA. This CDR3 has 16 residues. In DNA form, the CDR3 reads TGTGCCAGCAGCTCCCGACCGGTAAACTCTGGAAACACCATATATTTT. It yields the protein CASSSRPVNSGNTIYF.

The genes are TRBV5-1 and TRBJ1-6; no clear D. Germline CDR1 SGHRS, CDR2 YFSETQ. Trimming shortened V by 1 base and J by 9 bases, and 14 bases separated the two germline ends. This CDR3 contains 15 residues. As DNA, the CDR3 is TGCGCCAGCAGCTTGTCTCGCCTTTTGGGTTCACCCCTCCACTTT. It is translated as CASSLSRLLGSPLHF.

This clone was picked up a small number of times. The chain combines TRBV5-1 with TRBJ2-3; tentatively, D is TRBD1 or TRBD2 (5 bases each). V gave up 1 base and J gave up 2 bases, with 11 bases separating them. Germline CDR1 reads SGHRS; CDR2 reads YFSETQ. There are 15 residues in the CDR3. CDR3 DNA sequence: TGCGCCAGCAGCTTGCTCAGGGAGTCCACAGATACGCAGTATTTT. Translation gives CASSLLRESTDTQYF.

The CDR3 DNA follows: TGCGCCAGCAGCCTCCTCCCGGGGGACAATGAGCAGTTCTTC. Its translation: CASSLLPGDNEQFF. The rearrangement uses TRBV5-1 and TRBJ2-1; possible D gene TRBD2, 6 bases. Trimming pared 4 bases from V and 5 bases from J, leaving 13 bases between. The length of the CDR3 is 14 residues. The germline gives CDR1 SGHRS, CDR2 YFSETQ.